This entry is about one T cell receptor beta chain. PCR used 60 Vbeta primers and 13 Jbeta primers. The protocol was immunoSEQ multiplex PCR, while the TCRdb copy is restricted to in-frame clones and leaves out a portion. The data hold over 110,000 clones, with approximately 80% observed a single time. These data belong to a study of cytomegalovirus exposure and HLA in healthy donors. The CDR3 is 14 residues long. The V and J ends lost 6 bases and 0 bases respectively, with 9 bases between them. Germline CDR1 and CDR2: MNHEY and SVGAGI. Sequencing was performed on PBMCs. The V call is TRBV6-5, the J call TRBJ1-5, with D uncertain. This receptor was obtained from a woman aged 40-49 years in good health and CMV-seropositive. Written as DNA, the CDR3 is TGTGCCAGCAGCGGGAGTTATAGCAATCAGCCCCAGCATTTT. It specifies CASSGSYSNQPQHF.